This passage covers 23 T cell receptor beta chains from one sample sequenced in a study of blood T cell repertoires in COVID-19. Profiled with immunoSEQ multiplex PCR; TCRdb holds only in-frame clones, not every one. The sample has hundreds of thousands of clones; 86% are singletons. The sample comprised peripheral blood. The receptor set was obtained from a woman in her 70s with COVID-19, enrolled during active disease.

The rearrangement uses TRBV30 and TRBJ1-1, with a weak D call TRBD1 (5 bases). CDR3 size: 13 residues. CDR1 and CDR2 from the germline V gene are GTSNPN and SVGIG (reference sequence). V lost 3 bases and J lost 4, with 12 bases in between. The CDR3 DNA reads as TGTGCCTGGAGGGCAAGGGGCTTCACTGAAGCTTTCTTT. The encoded protein is CAWRARGFTEAFF. The complete variable domain, with remaining parts taken from reference TRBV30 and TRBJ1-1, reads SQTIHQWPATLVQPVGSPLSLECTVEGTSNPNLYWYRQAAGRGLQLLFYSVGIGQISSEVPQNLSASRPQDRQFILSSKKLLLSDSGFYLCAWRARGFTEAFFGQGTRLTVV.

This chain uses TRBV5-1 with TRBJ2-1; D unclear. Germline assignment: CDR1 SGHRS and CDR2 YFSETQ. V was clipped by 2 bases and J by 0 bases, with 6 bases between them. The CDR3 sequence is 14 residues long. The CDR3 coding sequence is TGCGCCAGCAGCTTAGGAGCCTCCTACAATGAGCAGTTCTTC. Translation: CASSLGASYNEQFF.

The chain couples TRBV4-3 to TRBJ1-2; D possibly corresponds to TRBD1 (5 bases). This CDR3 spans 12 amino acids. The V gene's germline CDR1 is LGHNA and CDR2 YSLEER. The V gene lost 10 bases and the J gene lost 1 base, with 10 bases spanning the gap. CDR3 in amino acids: CATSQGNYGYTF. The CDR3 nucleotides read TGCGCCACCTCCCAGGGTAACTATGGCTACACCTTC.

This chain uses TRBV9 with TRBJ1-1, with a tentative D call TRBD1 (6 bases). Deletions cut 3 bases from V and 1 base from J, with 10 bases between. Germline values: CDR1 SGDLS, CDR2 YYNGEE. CDR3 length: 14 residues. CDR3 protein: CASSARDTNTEAFF. CDR3 nucleotides: TGTGCCAGCAGCGCGAGGGACACGAACACTGAAGCTTTCTTT.

The chain recombines TRBV9 with TRBJ1-2; D remains unclear. Germline CDR1 and CDR2: SGDLS and YYNGEE. The CDR3 totals 16 residues. Trimming removed 3 bases at V and 5 bases at J, with 20 bases between. The CDR3 DNA is TGTGCCAGCAGCGGAAAGGTAGAGGACCCGGGGTATGGCTACACCTTC. It yields the protein CASSGKVEDPGYGYTF.

The gene calls are TRBV6-5 and TRBJ2-3; tentatively, D is TRBD1 (6 bases). The CDR3 sequence is 14 residues long. Trimming left V 5 bases short and J 2 bases short, with 11 bases between. CDR1 MNHEY and CDR2 SVGAGI come from the germline V gene. In DNA form, the CDR3 reads TGTGCCAGCAGTACGGGACATTACACAGATACGCAGTATTTT. Its protein is CASSTGHYTDTQYF.

The V call is TRBV24-1, the J call TRBJ2-5; tentatively, D is TRBD2 (6 bases). CDR1 and CDR2 from the germline V gene are KGHDR and SFDVKD. The CDR3 has 15 residues. Trimming removed 4 bases from V and 8 bases from J, with 19 bases in between. CDR3 amino acids: CATSDSWTGGDTQYF. The CDR3 coding sequence is TGTGCCACCAGTGACTCTTGGACTGGAGGGGATACCCAGTACTTC.

The chain recombines TRBV28 with TRBJ2-5; weak D call: TRBD1 (6 bases). Germline V gene lookup returns CDR1 MDHEN and CDR2 SYDVKM. The CDR3 length is 15 residues. Trimming shortened V by 2 bases and J by 0 bases, and 10 bases separated the two germline ends. CDR3 coding DNA: TGTGCCAGCAGTTTAGGGCAGGGGAACCAAGAGACCCAGTACTTC. Protein product: CASSLGQGNQETQYF.

The chain has TRBV7-9 and TRBJ1-1; 8 nucleotides line up with TRBD1. This CDR3 comprises 13 residues. CDR1 is SEHNR and CDR2 is FQNEAQ in the germline V gene (reference sequence). V shed 4 bases, J shed 5 bases, and the junction held 3 bases outside the gene matches. This chain's CDR3 is CASSSRTGTEAFF. The CDR3 DNA sequence: TGTGCCAGCAGCTCCCGGACAGGGACTGAAGCTTTCTTT.

The rearrangement uses TRBV5-4 and TRBJ2-1; TRBD1 is a possible D gene (6 bases). The V gene's germline CDR1 is SGHNT and CDR2 YYREEE (reference sequence). The CDR3 consists of 15 residues. Deletions cut 3 bases from V and 1 base from J, with 11 bases between. The CDR3 DNA reads as TGTGCCAGCAGCTACGGGACACCTTCCTACAATGAGCAGTTCTTC. As protein: CASSYGTPSYNEQFF.

The V and J genes are TRBV20-1 and TRBJ2-7, with D perhaps matching TRBD1 (5 bases). CDR1 DFQATT and CDR2 SNEGSKA come from the germline V gene (reference sequence). The V end lost 3 bases, the J end lost 2 bases, and 14 bases lay between the germline ends. The CDR3 runs 14 residues. The CDR3 loop reads CSASGQSRAYEQYF. The CDR3 nucleotides are TGCAGTGCTAGTGGGCAGAGCAGGGCCTACGAGCAGTACTTC.

CDR3 protein: CSAGAGNQPQHF. CDR3 coding DNA: TGCAGCGCCGGGGCGGGGAATCAGCCCCAGCATTTT. This chain joins TRBV29-1 and TRBJ1-5; D possibly corresponds to TRBD1 (5 bases). The CDR3 runs to 12 residues. Germline-derived CDR1 and CDR2 are SQVTM and ANQGSEA. Trimming took 7 bases from V and 4 from J, leaving 11 bases between them.

The rearrangement joins TRBV24-1 to TRBJ1-2; D gene ambiguous. This CDR3 has 13 residues. V was clipped by 2 bases and J by 4 bases, with 7 bases between them. Germline loops: CDR1 KGHDR, CDR2 SFDVKD. CDR3 coding DNA: TGTGCCACCAGTGATTCGGGTTTCTATGGCTACACCTTC. Translation: CATSDSGFYGYTF.

The chain has TRBV5-8 and TRBJ2-3; 10 positions match TRBD2. This CDR3 is 17 amino acids long. From germline, CDR1 is SGHTS and CDR2 YDEGEE. J lost 2 bases, V lost 4 bases, and 10 bases had no gene match. CDR3 bases: TGTGCCAGCAGCATCCAGCGGGGGGGCCGTAACACAGATACGCAGTATTTT. Amino acid sequence: CASSIQRGGRNTDTQYF.

CDR3 loop: CASCRQGGSEQFF. The CDR3 bases are TGTGCCAGCTGTCGACAGGGGGGGAGTGAGCAGTTCTTC. This chain uses TRBV7-2 with TRBJ2-1; 9 nucleotides agree with TRBD1. Germline V CDR1 and CDR2: SGHTA, FQGNSA. Germline trimming cut 8 bases from V and 9 bases from J; bases unmatched to any gene: 8. The CDR3 is made up of 13 amino acids.

The V call is TRBV3-1 (or the pseudogene TRBV3-2), the J call TRBJ1-5; 9 bases fit TRBD1. The trim removed 1 base at V and 1 base at J, leaving 2 bases unmatched. The CDR3 loop spans 16 amino acids. CDR1 LGHDT and CDR2 YNNKEL come from the germline V gene (reference sequence). The CDR3 here is CASSQAGTGSNQPQHF. The CDR3 bases are TGTGCCAGCAGCCAAGCCGGGACAGGGAGCAATCAGCCCCAGCATTTT.

This chain joins TRBV12-5 and TRBJ1-2; TRBD1 might be the D (5 bases). Trimming removed 1 base from V and 8 bases from J, with 8 bases in between. Germline CDR1 is LGHNT and CDR2 is FRNRAP. The CDR3 sequence is 12 residues long. The CDR3 coding sequence is TGTGCTAGTGGTTTGGGGACAAGCGGCTACACCTTC. This translates into CASGLGTSGYTF.

This clone was observed once. CDR3 protein: CASSLPFGGMNEQFF. The CDR3, as DNA: TGTGCCAGCAGTTTACCGTTCGGAGGGATGAATGAGCAGTTCTTC. The genes are TRBV28 and TRBJ2-1; tentatively, D is TRBD2 (6 bases). Germline V gene lookup returns CDR1 MDHEN and CDR2 SYDVKM. The CDR3 has 15 residues. The ends were cut back, 2 bases at V and 7 bases at J, with 15 bases in the middle.

This chain uses TRBV5-1 with TRBJ1-1; 8 bases match TRBD1. Germline V lookup: CDR1 SGHRS, CDR2 YFSETQ. V gave up 5 bases and J gave up 1 base; unmatched junction bases: 4. This CDR3 has 14 amino acids. In nucleotides, the CDR3 is TGCGCCAGCAGATCAGGGGGCGCGAACACTGAAGCTTTCTTT. Protein: CASRSGGANTEAFF.

The chain links TRBV7-2 to TRBJ2-5; D is uncertain. The CDR3 sequence is 11 residues long. With 4 bases removed from V and 10 bases from J, the gap between germline ends came to 10 bases. CDR1 is SGHTA and CDR2 is FQGNSA in the germline V gene. CDR3 in DNA: TGTGCCAGCAGCTCGAGCTATAACCAGTACTTC. Its translation is CASSSSYNQYF.

V gene TRBV2 combines with J gene TRBJ2-5; 9 bases fit TRBD1. The V gene end was trimmed by 8 bases and the J gene end by 5 bases; junction bases not matched to a gene: 6. This CDR3 is built from 13 residues. Germline CDR1 is SNHLY and CDR2 is FYNNEI. CDR3 sequence: CASGQGSWETQYF. The CDR3 nucleotides are TGTGCCAGCGGACAGGGGAGTTGGGAGACCCAGTACTTC.

This chain joins TRBV6-2 or TRBV6-3 and TRBJ2-1, with 15 bases lining up with TRBD2. The CDR3 extends over 14 amino acids. V was pared by 4 bases and J by 14 bases, with 6 bases of the junction left unmatched. In germline, CDR1 is MNHEY, CDR2 SVGEGT. CDR3 DNA sequence: TGTGCCAGCAGTTGGACTAGCGGGGGGGGCCGTGAGTTCTTC. Translating it yields CASSWTSGGGREFF.

The DNA for the CDR3 is TGTGCCAGTAGTATAGACGGTCCTGTTTCGGGGGGCTACACCTTC. Encoded protein: CASSIDGPVSGGYTF. The V and J genes are TRBV19 and TRBJ1-2, with D uncertain. With 0 bases removed from V and 8 bases from J, the gap between germline ends came to 16 bases. Germline CDR1 is LNHDA and CDR2 is SQIVND (reference sequence). The CDR3 is made up of 15 amino acids. Full variable domain (rest looked up from reference TRBV19 and TRBJ1-2): DGGITQSPKYLFRKEGQNVTLSCEQNLNHDAMYWYRQDPGQGLRLIYYSQIVNDFQKGDIAEGYSVSREKKESFPLTVTSAQKNPTAFYLCASSIDGPVSGGYTFGSGTRLTVV.